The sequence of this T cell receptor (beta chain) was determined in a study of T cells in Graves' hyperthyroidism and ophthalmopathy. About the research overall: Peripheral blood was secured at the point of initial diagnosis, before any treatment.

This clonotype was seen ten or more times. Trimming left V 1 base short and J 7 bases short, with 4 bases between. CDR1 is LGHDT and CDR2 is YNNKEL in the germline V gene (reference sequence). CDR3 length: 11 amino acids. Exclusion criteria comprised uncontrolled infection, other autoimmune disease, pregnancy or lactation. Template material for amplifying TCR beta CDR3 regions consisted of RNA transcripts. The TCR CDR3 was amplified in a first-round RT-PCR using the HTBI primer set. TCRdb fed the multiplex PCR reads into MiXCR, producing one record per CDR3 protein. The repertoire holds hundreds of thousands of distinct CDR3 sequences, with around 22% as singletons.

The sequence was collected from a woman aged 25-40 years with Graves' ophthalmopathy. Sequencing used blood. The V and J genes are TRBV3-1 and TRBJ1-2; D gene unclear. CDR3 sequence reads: CASSQVGGYTF. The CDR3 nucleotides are TGTGCCAGCAGCCAAGTTGGTGGCTACACCTTC.